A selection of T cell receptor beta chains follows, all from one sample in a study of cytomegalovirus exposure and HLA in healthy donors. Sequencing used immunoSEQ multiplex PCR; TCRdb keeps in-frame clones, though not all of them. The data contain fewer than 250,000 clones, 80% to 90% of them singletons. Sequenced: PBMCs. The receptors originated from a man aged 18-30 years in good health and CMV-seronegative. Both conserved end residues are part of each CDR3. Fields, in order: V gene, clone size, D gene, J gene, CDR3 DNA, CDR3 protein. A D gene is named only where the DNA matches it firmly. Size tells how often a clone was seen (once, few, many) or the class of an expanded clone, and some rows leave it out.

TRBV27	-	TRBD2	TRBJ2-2	TGTGCCAGCACCCAACCTTTAGCGGGACTCCTCACCGGGGAGCTGTTTTTT	CASTQPLAGLLTGELFF
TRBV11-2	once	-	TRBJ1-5	TGTGCCAGCAGCTCCCCGGGAGGGGCTTCCAGTCAGCCCCAGCATTTT	CASSSPGGASSQPQHF
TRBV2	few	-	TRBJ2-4	TGTGCCAGCAGTGAGGGTGCAGGGTCCATTCAGTACTTC	CASSEGAGSIQYF
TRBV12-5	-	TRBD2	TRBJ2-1	TGTGCTAGTGGCCTCGGGACTAGCGGGGGGGCCGGTGAGCAGTTCTTC	CASGLGTSGGAGEQFF
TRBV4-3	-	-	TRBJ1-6	TGCGCCAGCAGCCAAGATCATCAAACACCCCTCCACTTT	CASSQDHQTPLHF
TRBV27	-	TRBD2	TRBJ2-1	TGTGCCAGCAGTTCATCTAGCGGGCCCCAGTTCTTC	CASSSSSGPQFF
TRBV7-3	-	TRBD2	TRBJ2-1	TGTGCCAGCAGCTTTGGTAGCGGGAGAGTTTACAATGAGCAGTTCTTC	CASSFGSGRVYNEQFF
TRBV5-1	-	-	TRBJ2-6	TGCGCCAGCAGCTTGAATAGACAAGGAACCTCTGGGGCCAACGTCCTGACTTTC	CASSLNRQGTSGANVLTF
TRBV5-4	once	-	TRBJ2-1	TGTGCCAGCAGCCCCACCGGGACACCCTACAATGAGCAGTTCTTC	CASSPTGTPYNEQFF
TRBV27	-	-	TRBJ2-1	TGTGCCAGCAGGGGGGGTAAAAAAAGGGACAATGAGCAGTTCTTC	CASRGGKKRDNEQFF
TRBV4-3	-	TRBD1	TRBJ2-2	TGCGCCAGCAGCCAAGAACCAGGGGGGAACACCGGGGAGCTGTTTTTT	CASSQEPGGNTGELFF
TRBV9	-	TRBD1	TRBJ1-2	TGTGCCAGCAGCCCCTTGCGCACCTTCCCCGGGACAGAAGGGTACACCTTC	CASSPLRTFPGTEGYTF
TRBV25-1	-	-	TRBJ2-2	TGTGCCAGCAGTGTAACGAACACCGGGGAGCTGTTTTTT	CASSVTNTGELFF
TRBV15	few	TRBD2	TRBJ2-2	TGTGCCACCAGCAGCCTAGCGGGATCGGTTTCCGGGGAGCTGTTTTTT	CATSSLAGSVSGELFF
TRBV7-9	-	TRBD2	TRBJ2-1	TGTGCCAGCAGCTTGACTAGCGGGCTTTCCTACAATGAGCAGTTCTTC	CASSLTSGLSYNEQFF
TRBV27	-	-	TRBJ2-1	TGTGCCAGCAGTTCCCCATACAATGAGCAGTTCTTC	CASSSPYNEQFF
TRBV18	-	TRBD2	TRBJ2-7	TGTGCCAGCTCACCAGGAGAAGTAGCGGGAGGACCCGAGCAGTACTTC	CASSPGEVAGGPEQYF
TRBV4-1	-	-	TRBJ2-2	TGCGCCAGCAGCCAACTAGCCGGCGGGGAGCTGTTTTTT	CASSQLAGGELFF
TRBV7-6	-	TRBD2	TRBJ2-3	TGTGCCAGCAGCCGAGCGGGAGGAGGCGCAGATACGCAGTATTTT	CASSRAGGGADTQYF
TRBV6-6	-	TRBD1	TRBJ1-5	TGTGCCAGCAGTTTTCACCCGGACAGGGGCTATCAGCCCCAGCATTTT	CASSFHPDRGYQPQHF
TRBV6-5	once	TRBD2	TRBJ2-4	TGTGCCAGCATTGTAGTTACTAGCGGCCCTTGGGGGGAGTACTTC	CASIVVTSGPWGEYF
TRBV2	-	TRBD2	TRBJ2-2	TGTGCCAGCGAGTACGGGACTAGCGGGACCGGGGAGCTGTTTTTT	CASEYGTSGTGELFF
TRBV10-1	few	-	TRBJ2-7	TGCGCCAGCATGGTTCGGGGTTGCGAGCAGTACTTC	CASMVRGCEQYF
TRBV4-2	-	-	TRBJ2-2	TGTGCCAGCAGCCAAGCACCGGGAAGATACACCGGGGAGCTGTTTTTT	CASSQAPGRYTGELFF
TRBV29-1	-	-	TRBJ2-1	TGCAGCGTTGAAAACTATAATGAGCAGTTCTTC	CSVENYNEQFF
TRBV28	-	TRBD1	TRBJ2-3	TGTGCCAGCGGGTCGGGACAGGGGATAACAGATACGCAGTATTTT	CASGSGQGITDTQYF
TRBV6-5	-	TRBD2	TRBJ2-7	TGTGCCAGCGGGGAGGGTTTGACCTACGAGCAGTACTTC	CASGEGLTYEQYF
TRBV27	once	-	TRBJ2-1	TGTGCCAGCAGTTTATCCCTTAACAATGAGCAGTTCTTC	CASSLSLNNEQFF
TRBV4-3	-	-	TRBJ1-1	TGCGCCAGCAGCCAAGAGCGACAGACCGCGAACACTGAAGCTTTCTTT	CASSQERQTANTEAFF
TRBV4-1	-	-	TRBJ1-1	TGCGCCAGCAGCCTTTCTTCGAACAGGGTCAAGAACACTGAAGCTTTCTTT	CASSLSSNRVKNTEAFF
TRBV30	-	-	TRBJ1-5	TGTGCCTGGAGTGTAAGGGGTAATCAGCCCCAGCATTTT	CAWSVRGNQPQHF
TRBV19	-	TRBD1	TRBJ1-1	TGTGCCAGTAGTATCAGGACAGGGGGGAGTAACACTGAAGCTTTCTTT	CASSIRTGGSNTEAFF
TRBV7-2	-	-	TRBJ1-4	TGTGCCAGCAGCGCACAGGCCGGTAATGAAAAACTGTTTTTT	CASSAQAGNEKLFF
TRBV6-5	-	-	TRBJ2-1	TGTGCCAGCAGTACAGTTACCTACAATGAGCAGTTCTTC	CASSTVTYNEQFF
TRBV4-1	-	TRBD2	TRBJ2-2	TGCGCCAGCAGCCAAGTAGATTTGGGACTAGCGACCGGGGAGCTGTTTTTT	CASSQVDLGLATGELFF
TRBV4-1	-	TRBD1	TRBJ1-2	TGCGCCAGCAGCCAACTGACAGGGGGGCTTAACTATGGCTACACCTTC	CASSQLTGGLNYGYTF
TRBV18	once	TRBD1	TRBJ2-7	TGTGCCAGCTCACCGATCCGGGACAGTGCCGACTACGAGCAGTACTTC	CASSPIRDSADYEQYF
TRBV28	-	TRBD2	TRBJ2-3	TGTGCCAGCAGCTCGACTAGCGGGAGGGGAGATACGCAGTATTTT	CASSSTSGRGDTQYF
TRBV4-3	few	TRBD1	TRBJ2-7	TGCGCCAGCAGCCCCGGGACAGGGACTTACGAGCAGTACTTC	CASSPGTGTYEQYF
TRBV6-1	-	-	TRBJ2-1	TGTGCCAGCAGGATGGTTAAACAGTCCTACAATGAGCAGTTCTTC	CASRMVKQSYNEQFF
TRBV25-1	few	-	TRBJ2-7	TGTGCCAGCAGTGGCCCCAGGGATTACTACGAGCAGTACTTC	CASSGPRDYYEQYF
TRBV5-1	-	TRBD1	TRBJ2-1	TGCGCCAGCAGCTTGGACGGGACAGGGGGTGATGAGCAGTTCTTC	CASSLDGTGGDEQFF
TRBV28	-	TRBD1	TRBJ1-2	TGTGCCAGCGGATCGACAGGGCATCTAGTTAACTATGGCTACACCTTC	CASGSTGHLVNYGYTF
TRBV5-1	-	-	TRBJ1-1	TGCGCCAGCAGCCCCGGGATGGGAGCTTTCTTT	CASSPGMGAFF
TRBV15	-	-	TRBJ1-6	TGTGCCACCAGCGTCGGGGGGGGGCGAGGTTCACCCCTCCACTTT	CATSVGGGRGSPLHF
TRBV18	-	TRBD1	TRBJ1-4	TGTGCCAGCTCACTACCCGACAGGGTAAAACTGTTTTTT	CASSLPDRVKLFF
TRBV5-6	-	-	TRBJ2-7	TGTGCCAGCAGCTTGCAGGGGATCCAGCAGTACTTC	CASSLQGIQQYF
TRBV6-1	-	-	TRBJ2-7	TGTGCCAGCAGTGAGGAGCAGCGTTACGAGCAGTACTTC	CASSEEQRYEQYF
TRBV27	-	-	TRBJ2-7	TGTGCCAGCAGTCCGGGACTGAGCTACGAGCAGTACTTC	CASSPGLSYEQYF
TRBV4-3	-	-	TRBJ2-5	TGCGCCAGCAGCCAAGATCGTCGACAGCAAGAGACCCAGTACTTC	CASSQDRRQQETQYF
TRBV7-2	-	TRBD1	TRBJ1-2	TGTGCCAGCAGCGCTTTTCAGGGGGTTAAATCTGGCTACACCTTC	CASSAFQGVKSGYTF
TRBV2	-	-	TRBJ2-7	TGTGCCAGCAGCGTAACAGAATACGAGCAGTACTTC	CASSVTEYEQYF
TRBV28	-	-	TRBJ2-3	TGTGCCAGCAGCTCGATTGACAGAAGCACAGATACGCAGTATTTT	CASSSIDRSTDTQYF
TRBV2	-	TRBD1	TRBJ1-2	TGTGCCAGCAGTGAATACAGGGGGACGGATGGCTACACCTTC	CASSEYRGTDGYTF
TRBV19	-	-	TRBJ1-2	TGTGCCAGTAGTACCAACCCCAGCTATGGCTACACCTTC	CASSTNPSYGYTF
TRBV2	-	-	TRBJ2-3	TGTGCCAGCAGTGACAGATCTAGCACAGATACGCAGTATTTT	CASSDRSSTDTQYF
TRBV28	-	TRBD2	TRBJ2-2	TGTGCCAGCAGTAATCGAGCGGGATACACCGGGGAGCTGTTTTTT	CASSNRAGYTGELFF